The sequence of this TCR beta chain was determined in a study of response to subunit inactivated influenza vaccine. As concerns this clonotype: Its antigen is as yet unknown.

TCRdb used MiXCR to reprocess the RT-PCR reads, holding one entry per CDR3 protein. The sample has roughly 790,000 distinct CDR3 sequences, around 20% seen once. Deletions cut 6 bases from V and 3 bases from J, with 6 bases between. Germline CDR1 is MNHEY and CDR2 is SVGEGT. CDR3 length equals 11 residues. Study-wide results and limits: T cells newly recruited by each seasonal influenza vaccination are few, the authors suggested.

The chain joins TRBV6-2 or TRBV6-3 to TRBJ2-7, with D hard to call. The source of this sequence is a man aged 45-65 years who received an inactivated influenza vaccine. The sample consisted of PBMCs from blood, taken approximately 5 days after vaccination. CDR3 DNA: TGTGCCAGCAGAGGGTACTACGAGCAGTACTTC. Amino acids: CASRGYYEQYF.